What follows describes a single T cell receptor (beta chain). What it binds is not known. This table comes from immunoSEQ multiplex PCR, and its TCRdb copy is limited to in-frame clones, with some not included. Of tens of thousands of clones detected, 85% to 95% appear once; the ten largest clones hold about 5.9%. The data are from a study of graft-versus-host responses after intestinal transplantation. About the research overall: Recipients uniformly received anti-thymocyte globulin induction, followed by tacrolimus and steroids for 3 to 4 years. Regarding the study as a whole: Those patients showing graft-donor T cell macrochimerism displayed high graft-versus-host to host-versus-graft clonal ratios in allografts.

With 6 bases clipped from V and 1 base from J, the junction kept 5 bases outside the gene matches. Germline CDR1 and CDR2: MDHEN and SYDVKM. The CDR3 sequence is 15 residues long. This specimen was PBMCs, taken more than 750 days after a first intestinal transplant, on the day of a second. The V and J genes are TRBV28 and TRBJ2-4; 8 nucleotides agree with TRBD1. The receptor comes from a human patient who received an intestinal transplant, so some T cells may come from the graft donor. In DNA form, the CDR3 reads TGTGCCAGCAGCTTGACAGGGGAGGCCAAAAACATTCAGTACTTC. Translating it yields CASSLTGEAKNIQYF.